These 3 T cell receptor beta chains share one sample of origin, sequenced in a study of cytomegalovirus exposure and HLA in healthy donors. A multiplex PCR was run with 60 Vbeta primers and 13 Jbeta primers. TCRdb's copy holds only in-frame clones and misses some; the assay was immunoSEQ multiplex PCR. The sample carries 200,000 or so clones, about four fifths recorded once. The sample was PBMCs. The receptors come from a woman in her 30s in good health and CMV-seropositive.

Only one count was recorded for this clone. The rearrangement joins TRBV7-9 to TRBJ2-1; weak D call: TRBD2 (5 bases). Looked up from germline, CDR1 is SEHNR and CDR2 is FQNEAQ (reference sequence). V was trimmed by 0 bases and J by 2 bases, leaving 8 bases between them. This CDR3 has 15 residues. Here the CDR3 DNA reads TGTGCCAGCAGCTTAGCACACGGGGCCTACAATGAGCAGTTCTTC. It codes for CASSLAHGAYNEQFF.

The chain has TRBV6-1 and TRBJ1-1, with D unclear. CDR1 and CDR2 (germline): MNHNS, SASEGT. V lost 7 bases to trimming and J lost 0 bases, with 15 bases between them. CDR3 length: 15 residues. The CDR3 nucleotides are TGTGCCAGCAACTGGGAGGCCATCTTGAACACTGAAGCTTTCTTT. Translating it yields CASNWEAILNTEAFF.

The chain is built from TRBV4-1 and TRBJ1-1; TRBD1 matches at 7 bases. The V segment lost 8 bases and the J segment 0 bases; nucleotides outside the gene matches: 3. The CDR3 is made up of 13 amino acids. Germline CDR1 reads MGHRA; CDR2 reads YSYEKL. CDR3 DNA sequence: TGCGCCAGCGGGACAGCACTGAACACTGAAGCTTTCTTT. This translates into CASGTALNTEAFF.